These 11 T cell receptor beta chains originate from one sample sequenced in a study of cytomegalovirus exposure and HLA in healthy donors. Primers included in the PCR were 60 Vbeta and 13 Jbeta primers. Using immunoSEQ multiplex PCR, the repertoire was profiled, and TCRdb retains in-frame clones only, with some absent. The sample includes approximately 130,000 clones, 70% to 80% seen only once; the top ten take under 3.5%. Sequences were obtained from PBMCs. These receptors all come from a man aged 30 to 45 in good health and CMV-seronegative.

The V call is TRBV14, the J call TRBJ1-1; TRBD1 might be the D (5 bases). The CDR3 is made up of 14 amino acids. Trimming took 1 base from V and 4 from J, leaving 10 bases between them. Germline V lookup: CDR1 SGHDN, CDR2 FVKESK. The CDR3: CASSQVRERTEAFF. The CDR3 DNA reads as TGTGCCAGCAGCCAAGTCAGGGAACGCACTGAAGCTTTCTTT.

The rearrangement uses TRBV27 and TRBJ2-1; no clear D. The CDR3 runs to 14 residues. CDR1 and CDR2 from the germline V gene are MNHEY and SMNVEV (reference sequence). V lost 1 base, J lost 5 bases, and 9 bases lay in between. The DNA of the CDR3 is TGTGCCAGCAGTTTATTGGGCATTGACAATGAGCAGTTCTTC. Residues: CASSLLGIDNEQFF.

This clone has more than one count but fewer than ten. The CDR3 nucleotides read TGTGCCATCAGTGCCGGGACAGGGTCCTACGAGCAGTACTTC. Translating gives CAISAGTGSYEQYF. The chain uses TRBV10-3 and TRBJ2-7, with 9 positions matching TRBD1. Germline V gene lookup returns CDR1 ENHRY and CDR2 SYGVKD. The J segment lost 1 base and the V segment lost 4 bases, leaving 2 bases of the junction unmatched. The CDR3 extends over 14 amino acids.

The genes are TRBV5-6 and TRBJ2-3; 8 bases map to TRBD2. CDR3 length: 19 residues. CDR1 and CDR2 from the germline V gene are SGHDT and YYEEEE. V shed 5 bases, J shed 1 base, and the junction held 18 bases outside the gene matches. CDR3 region: CASRPLSSGRRAGTDTQYF. The CDR3 bases are TGTGCCAGCAGGCCCCTAAGCAGCGGGAGACGGGCTGGCACAGATACGCAGTATTTT.

V gene TRBV7-9 combines with J gene TRBJ1-2, with D perhaps matching TRBD1 (5 bases). In germline, CDR1 is SEHNR, CDR2 FQNEAQ (reference sequence). The CDR3 is 15 residues long. Trimming pared 5 bases from V and 0 bases from J, leaving 13 bases between. The CDR3 protein is CASSRQRPANYGYTF. The CDR3 region has the DNA TGTGCCAGCAGCCGACAGCGTCCAGCTAACTATGGCTACACCTTC.

The chain recombines TRBV7-9 with TRBJ2-5, with 8 bases fitting TRBD2. The V segment lost 4 bases and the J segment 2 bases; nucleotides outside the gene matches: 9. The germline V gene encodes CDR1 SEHNR and CDR2 FQNEAQ (reference sequence). The CDR3 runs to 16 residues. For the CDR3, the DNA is TGTGCCAGCAGCTCCCATTTCGGGGGGGGACAAGAGACCCAGTACTTC. Its translation: CASSSHFGGGQETQYF.

This clone was seen a handful of times. The chain carries TRBV5-1 and TRBJ2-5; D possibly corresponds to TRBD2 (5 bases). Trimming left V 2 bases short and J 1 base short, with 12 bases between. The CDR3 spans 15 residues. The germline CDR1 and CDR2 sequences are SGHRS and YFSETQ. CDR3 protein: CASSLVAGLQETQYF. The DNA of the CDR3 is TGCGCCAGCAGCTTAGTAGCTGGACTCCAAGAGACCCAGTACTTC.

The CDR3 nucleotides are TGCGCCAGCAGTCAATCGGGACTCCTTAAGGAGCAGTACTTC. Translating gives CASSQSGLLKEQYF. V is TRBV23-1 and J is TRBJ2-7; tentative D call: TRBD2 (6 bases). TRBV23-1 belongs to the ORF category, with a function that is uncertain. This CDR3 region has 14 residues. V lost 0 bases to trimming and J lost 7 bases, with 13 bases between them.

The chain joins TRBV7-2 to TRBJ1-1, with TRBD1 as a possible D gene (5 bases). CDR3 length: 15 residues. The germline V gene encodes CDR1 SGHTA and CDR2 FQGNSA. V lost 4 bases and J lost 6, with 18 bases in between. The CDR3 nucleotides read TGTGCCAGCAGCTCGGCGGCAGGGTCGGGAGCTGAAGCTTTCTTT. It is translated as CASSSAAGSGAEAFF.

The chain has TRBV7-2 and TRBJ2-1; D is undetermined. The germline V gene has CDR1 SGHTA and CDR2 FQGNSA. The V end lost 7 bases, the J end lost 9 bases, and 13 bases lay between the germline ends. The length of the CDR3 is 12 residues. In DNA form, the CDR3 reads TGTGCCAGCAAAATCCTGAGGTCTGAGCAGTTCTTC. This codes for CASKILRSEQFF.

V and J are TRBV6-6 and TRBJ2-5; D ambiguous. CDR1 and CDR2 from the germline V gene are MNHNY and SVGAGI (reference sequence). Trimming shortened V by 1 base and J by 3 bases, and 6 bases separated the two germline ends. This CDR3 has 13 amino acids. CDR3 sequence: CASSYFSEETQYF. The CDR3 DNA reads as TGTGCCAGCAGTTACTTTTCGGAAGAGACCCAGTACTTC.